Following are 3 T cell receptor beta chains from one sample sequenced in a study of cytotoxic CD8 clonotypes in ibrutinib-treated CLL. Method: immunoSEQ multiplex PCR; TCRdb's copy keeps in-frame clones and lacks some. This table holds roughly 180,000 clones, under 90% found once. The specimen comprised PBMCs, sampled after 24 months of ibrutinib treatment. All receptors come from a human donor with chronic lymphocytic leukemia.

This clone was observed a few times. This chain links TRBV5-1 with TRBJ2-1; 7 bases map to TRBD1. Germline CDR1 reads SGHRS; CDR2 reads YFSETQ. Trimming at V came to 3 bases and at J to 5 bases, leaving 11 bases not matched to a gene. The CDR3 sequence is 16 residues long. CDR3 bases: TGCGCCAGCAGCTCAAGACAGGGCAATCCCGACAATGAGCAGTTCTTC. This encodes CASSSRQGNPDNEQFF.

Remarks on this clone: Other DNA sequences in this sample translate to the same CDR3. The V gene is TRBV29-1, the J gene TRBJ2-3, with D unresolved. The CDR3 sequence is 14 residues long. Trimming removed 3 bases at V and 2 bases at J, with 12 bases between. Germline V gene sequence: CDR1 SQVTM, CDR2 ANQGSEA. The chain's CDR3 is CSVEGFSYTDTQYF. CDR3 nucleotides: TGCAGCGTTGAGGGGTTCTCTTACACAGATACGCAGTATTTT.

This clone was seen more than once but under ten times. The J gene is TRBJ1-4, the V gene TRBV7-2, with D hard to call. Germline CDR1 SGHTA, CDR2 FQGNSA. The CDR3 spans 14 residues. Trimming took 5 bases from V and 1 from J, leaving 8 bases between them. The CDR3 bases are TGTGCCAGCAGCCGGAGAGAAACTAATGAAAAACTGTTTTTT. It translates to CASSRRETNEKLFF.